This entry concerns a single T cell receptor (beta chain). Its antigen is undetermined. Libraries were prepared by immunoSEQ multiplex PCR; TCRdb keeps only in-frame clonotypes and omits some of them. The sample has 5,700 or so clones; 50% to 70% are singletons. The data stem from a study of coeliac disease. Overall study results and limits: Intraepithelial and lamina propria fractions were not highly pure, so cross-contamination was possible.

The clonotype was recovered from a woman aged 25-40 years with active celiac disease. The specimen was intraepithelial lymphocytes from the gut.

For the CDR3, the DNA is TGTGCCAGCAGTGAAGTAGTGACTAGCGGCTACGAGCAGTACTTC. It yields the protein CASSEVVTSGYEQYF. The genes are TRBV6-1 and TRBJ2-7; 9 bases map to TRBD2. Looked up from germline, CDR1 is MNHNS and CDR2 is SASEGT. Germline trimming cut 1 base from V and 3 bases from J; bases unmatched to any gene: 4. The CDR3 has 15 amino acids.